This T cell receptor (beta chain) is drawn from a study of blood T cell repertoires in COVID-19. This CDR3 has 16 residues. V was shortened by 1 base and J by 2 bases, with 12 bases between the two germline ends. Germline lookup yields CDR1 LGHDT and CDR2 YNNKEL (reference sequence). Clones were sequenced by immunoSEQ multiplex PCR, and TCRdb holds only the in-frame ones, with some missing. The sample holds about 43,000 clones; 70% to 90% are singletons and the top ten take just under 8.5%. This clone has a single count. The sequence was obtained from a man aged 60 to 69 with active COVID-19. The gene calls are TRBV3-1 (or the pseudogene TRBV3-2) and TRBJ2-1; D uncertain. The sequencing input was peripheral blood. This CDR3 is CASSQVGPAPYNEQFF. The CDR3 DNA sequence: TGTGCCAGCAGCCAAGTGGGCCCTGCTCCCTACAATGAGCAGTTCTTC.